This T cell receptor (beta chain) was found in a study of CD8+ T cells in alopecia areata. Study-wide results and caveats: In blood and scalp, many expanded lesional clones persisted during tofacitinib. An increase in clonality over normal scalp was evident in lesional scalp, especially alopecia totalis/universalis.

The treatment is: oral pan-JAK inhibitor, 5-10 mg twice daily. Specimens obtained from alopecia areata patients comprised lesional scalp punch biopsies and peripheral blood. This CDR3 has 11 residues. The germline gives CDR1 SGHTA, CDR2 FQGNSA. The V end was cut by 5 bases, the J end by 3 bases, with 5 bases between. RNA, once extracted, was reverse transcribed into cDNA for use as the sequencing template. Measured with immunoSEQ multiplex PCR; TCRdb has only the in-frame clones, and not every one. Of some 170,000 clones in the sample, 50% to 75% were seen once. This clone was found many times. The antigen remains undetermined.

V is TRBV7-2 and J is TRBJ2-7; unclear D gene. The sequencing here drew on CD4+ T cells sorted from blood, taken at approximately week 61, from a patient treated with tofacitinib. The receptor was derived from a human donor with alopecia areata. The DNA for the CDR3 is TGTGCCAGCAGCCGCCTCTACGAGCAGTACTTC. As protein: CASSRLYEQYF.